The 5 T cell receptor beta chains below all came from one sample that was sequenced in a study of human T cells and chemical hapten exposure. Time point meaning: pre-sensitization, week 0. Treatment in this sample: therapeutic diphenylcyclopropenone sensitization with weekly scalp DPC. A single record per CDR3 protein comes from TCRdb applying MiXCR to the RACE reads. The sample has 300,000 to 400,000 distinct CDR3 sequences, approximately 5.1% seen once. The material was whole blood, obtained in connection with sensitization to the hapten diphenylcyclopropenone (DPC). The receptors derive from a woman in her 50s with alopecia areata. Some clones in this sample may be carry-over from other donors' samples.

At least ten counts were recorded for this clonotype. The chain carries TRBV7-7 and TRBJ2-5; 12 nucleotides match TRBD2. Germline V gene lookup returns CDR1 SSHAT and CDR2 FNYEAQ (reference sequence). The CDR3 has 15 amino acids. V lost 2 bases, J lost 4 bases, and 2 bases stayed unmatched. The CDR3 protein is CASSLPGLAGETQYF. The DNA for the CDR3 is TGTGCCAGCAGCTTACCGGGACTAGCGGGAGAGACCCAGTACTTC.

This clonotype was seen ten or more times. The chain combines TRBV3-1 with TRBJ1-1; D gene unclear. Germline CDR1 LGHDT, CDR2 YNNKEL (reference sequence). This CDR3 comprises 15 residues. V lost 1 base and J 6 bases, leaving 15 bases between the germline ends. For the CDR3, the DNA is TGTGCCAGCAGCCAAGGTCAGCTATATAGCCCTGAAGCTTTCTTT. This translates into CASSQGQLYSPEAFF. Variable domain in full (rest from reference TRBV3-1 and TRBJ1-1): DTAVSQTPKYLVTQMGNDKSIKCEQNLGHDTMYWYKQDSKKFLKIMFSYNNKELIINETVPNRFSPKSPDKAHLNLHINSLELGDSAVYFCASSQGQLYSPEAFFGQGTRLTVV.

This clonotype appeared many times. The chain links TRBV11-2 to TRBJ1-2; TRBD1 is a possible D gene (5 bases). The CDR3 has 14 amino acids. Germline-derived CDR1 and CDR2 are SGHAT and FQNNGV. The V end lost 3 bases, the J end lost 5 bases, and 13 bases lay between the germline ends. CDR3 in DNA: TGTGCCAGCAGCTTTGCCGGGACGGCTTATGGCTACACCTTC. Amino acids: CASSFAGTAYGYTF.

This clonotype appeared many times. Mismatch with germline at one junction end may stem from a read error. The V call is TRBV7-3, the J call TRBJ1-1; 9 positions match TRBD1. The CDR3 has 15 amino acids. Germline lookup yields CDR1 SGHTA and CDR2 FQGTGA. The CDR3 protein is CASSLTGGAGTEAFF. The CDR3 region has the DNA TGTGCCAGCAGCCTAACAGGGGGCGCGGGGACTGAAGCTTTCTTT.

This clonotype was observed at least ten times. This chain joins TRBV5-6 and TRBJ1-5, with 7 bases matching TRBD1. V shed 4 bases and J 4 bases; nucleotides not matched to a gene: 8. From germline, CDR1 is SGHDT and CDR2 YYEEEE. CDR3 length: 15 amino acids. This CDR3 reads CASSLMWDSNQPQHF. The CDR3 DNA reads TGTGCCAGCAGCCTAATGTGGGACAGTAATCAGCCCCAGCATTTT.